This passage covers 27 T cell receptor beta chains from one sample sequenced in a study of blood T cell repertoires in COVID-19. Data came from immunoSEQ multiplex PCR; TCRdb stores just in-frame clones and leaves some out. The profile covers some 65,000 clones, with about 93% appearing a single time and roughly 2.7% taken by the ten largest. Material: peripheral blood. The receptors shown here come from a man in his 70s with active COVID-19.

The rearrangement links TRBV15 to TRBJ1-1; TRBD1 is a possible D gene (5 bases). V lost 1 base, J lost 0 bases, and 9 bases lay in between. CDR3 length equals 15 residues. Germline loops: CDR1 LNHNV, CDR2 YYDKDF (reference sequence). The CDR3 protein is CATSRGAGMNTEAFF. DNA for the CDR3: TGTGCCACCAGCAGAGGTGCAGGGATGAACACTGAAGCTTTCTTT.

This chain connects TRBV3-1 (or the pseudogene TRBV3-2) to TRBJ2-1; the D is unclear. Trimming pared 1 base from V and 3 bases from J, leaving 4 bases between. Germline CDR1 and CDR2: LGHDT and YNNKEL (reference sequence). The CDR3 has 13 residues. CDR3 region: CASSQVIYNEQFF. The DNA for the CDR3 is TGTGCCAGCAGCCAAGTCATCTACAATGAGCAGTTCTTC.

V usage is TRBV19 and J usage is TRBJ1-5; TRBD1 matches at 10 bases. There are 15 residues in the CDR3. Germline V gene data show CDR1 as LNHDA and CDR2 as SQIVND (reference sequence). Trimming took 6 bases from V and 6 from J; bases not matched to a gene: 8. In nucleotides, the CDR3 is TGTGCCAGTAGCAGACTGAGACAGGGGGCTCAGCCCCAGCATTTT. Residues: CASSRLRQGAQPQHF.

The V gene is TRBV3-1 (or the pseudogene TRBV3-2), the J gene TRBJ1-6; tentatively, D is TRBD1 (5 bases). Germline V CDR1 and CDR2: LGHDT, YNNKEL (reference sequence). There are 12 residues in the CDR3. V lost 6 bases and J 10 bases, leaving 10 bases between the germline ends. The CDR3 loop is CASSWGGSPLHF. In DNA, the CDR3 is TGTGCCAGCAGTTGGGGGGGATCACCCCTCCACTTT.

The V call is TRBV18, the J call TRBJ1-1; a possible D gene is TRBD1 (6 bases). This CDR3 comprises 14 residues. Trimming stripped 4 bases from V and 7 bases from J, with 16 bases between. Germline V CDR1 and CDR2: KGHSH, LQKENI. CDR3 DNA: TGTGCCAGCTCACGCAGTGACAGGATTAATGAAGCTTTCTTT. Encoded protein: CASSRSDRINEAFF.

The CDR3 nucleotides are TGTGCCAGCAGCTTTGTCCGGACTAGCCTCCATGAGCAGTTCTTC. As protein: CASSFVRTSLHEQFF. This chain joins TRBV7-2 and TRBJ2-1, with TRBD2 matching 8 bases. Trimming at V came to 3 bases and at J to 8 bases, leaving 9 bases not matched to a gene. The germline CDR1 and CDR2 sequences are SGHTA and FQGNSA. The CDR3 spans 15 residues.

Here the CDR3 DNA reads TGTGCCAGCCAGAAAAACCCGGGACTAGCTATCGAGACCCAGTACTTC. Its protein product is CASQKNPGLAIETQYF. J is TRBJ2-5 and V is TRBV27; TRBD2 matches at 9 bases. This CDR3 region has 16 residues. J was trimmed by 5 bases and V by 8 bases; bases with no gene match: 15. Per germline, CDR1 MNHEY and CDR2 SMNVEV (reference sequence).

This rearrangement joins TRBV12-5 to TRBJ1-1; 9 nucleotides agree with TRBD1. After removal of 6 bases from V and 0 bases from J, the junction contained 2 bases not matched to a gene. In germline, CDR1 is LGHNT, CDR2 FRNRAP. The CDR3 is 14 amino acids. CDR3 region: CASGGQGMNTEAFF. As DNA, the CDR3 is TGTGCTAGTGGAGGACAGGGGATGAACACTGAAGCTTTCTTT.

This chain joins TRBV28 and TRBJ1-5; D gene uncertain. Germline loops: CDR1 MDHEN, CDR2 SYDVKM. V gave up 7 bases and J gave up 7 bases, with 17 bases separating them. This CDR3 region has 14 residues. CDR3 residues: CASNPNGEWQPQHF. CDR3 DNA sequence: TGTGCCAGCAACCCCAACGGAGAGTGGCAGCCCCAGCATTTT.

The CDR3, as DNA: TGTGCCACCAGCAACGACAGGGCTGATGAAAAACTGTTTTTT. This gives the protein CATSNDRADEKLFF. The rearrangement uses TRBV15 and TRBJ1-4, with 7 bases aligning to TRBD1. This CDR3 is 14 amino acids long. The germline CDR1 and CDR2 sequences are LNHNV and YYDKDF (reference sequence). The V gene end was trimmed by 4 bases and the J gene end by 6 bases; junction bases not matched to a gene: 5.

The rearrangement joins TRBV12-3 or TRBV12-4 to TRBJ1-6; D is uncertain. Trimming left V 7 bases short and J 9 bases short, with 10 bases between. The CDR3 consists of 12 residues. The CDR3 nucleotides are TGTGCCAGCAATGAGGCTAGTTCACCCCTCCACTTT. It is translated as CASNEASSPLHF.

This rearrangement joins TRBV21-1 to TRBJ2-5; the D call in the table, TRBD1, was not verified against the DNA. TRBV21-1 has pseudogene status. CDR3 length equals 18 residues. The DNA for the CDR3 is TGTGCCAGCAGCAAACTGACAGGCCGAAATAAAAAGGCGGAGACCCAGTACTTC. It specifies CASSKLTGRNKKAETQYF.

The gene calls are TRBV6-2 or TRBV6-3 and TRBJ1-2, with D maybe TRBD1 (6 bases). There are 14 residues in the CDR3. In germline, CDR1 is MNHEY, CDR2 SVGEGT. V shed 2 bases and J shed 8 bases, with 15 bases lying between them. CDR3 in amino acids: CASSYGTPESGYTF. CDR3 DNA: TGTGCCAGCAGTTACGGGACACCCGAGAGCGGCTACACCTTC.

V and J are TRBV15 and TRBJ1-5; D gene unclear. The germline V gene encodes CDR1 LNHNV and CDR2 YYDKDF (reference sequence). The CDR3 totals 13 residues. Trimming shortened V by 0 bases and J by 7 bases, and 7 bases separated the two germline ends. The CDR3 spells CATSRDLEQPQHF. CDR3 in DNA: TGTGCCACCAGCAGAGATTTAGAGCAGCCCCAGCATTTT. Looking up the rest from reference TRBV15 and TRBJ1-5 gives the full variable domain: DAMVIQNPRYQVTQFGKPVTLSCSQTLNHNVMYWYQQKSSQAPKLLFHYYDKDFNNEADTPDNFQSRRPNTSFCFLDIRSPGLGDTAMYLCATSRDLEQPQHFGDGTRLSIL.

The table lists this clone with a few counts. The CDR3 nucleotides are TGTGCCAGCAGCTTAGCCCCGGACAGGGGTATCCAGCCCCAGCATTTT. Amino acids: CASSLAPDRGIQPQHF. The chain joins TRBV11-2 to TRBJ1-5; 9 bases are shared with TRBD1. Trimming took 1 base from V and 7 from J; bases not matched to a gene: 8. The CDR3 spans 16 residues. Germline lookup yields CDR1 SGHAT and CDR2 FQNNGV.

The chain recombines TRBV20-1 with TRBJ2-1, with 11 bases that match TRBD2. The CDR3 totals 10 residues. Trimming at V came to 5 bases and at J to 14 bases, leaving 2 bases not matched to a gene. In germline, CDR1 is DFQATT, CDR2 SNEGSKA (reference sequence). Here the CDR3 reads CSAGLAGEFF. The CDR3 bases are TGCAGTGCTGGACTAGCGGGCGAGTTCTTC.

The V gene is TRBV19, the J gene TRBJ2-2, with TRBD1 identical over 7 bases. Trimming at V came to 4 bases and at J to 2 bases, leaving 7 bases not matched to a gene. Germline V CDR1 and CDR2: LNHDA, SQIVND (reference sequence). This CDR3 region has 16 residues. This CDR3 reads CASSTLGTANTGELFF. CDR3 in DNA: TGTGCCAGTAGTACCCTCGGGACAGCTAACACCGGGGAGCTGTTTTTT. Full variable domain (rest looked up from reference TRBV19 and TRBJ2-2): DGGITQSPKYLFRKEGQNVTLSCEQNLNHDAMYWYRQDPGQGLRLIYYSQIVNDFQKGDIAEGYSVSREKKESFPLTVTSAQKNPTAFYLCASSTLGTANTGELFFGEGSRLTVL.

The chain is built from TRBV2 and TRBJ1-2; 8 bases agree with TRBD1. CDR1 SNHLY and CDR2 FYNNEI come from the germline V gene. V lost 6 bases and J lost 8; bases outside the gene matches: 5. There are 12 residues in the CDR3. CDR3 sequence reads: CASRLGDRGYTF. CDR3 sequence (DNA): TGTGCCAGCAGGTTAGGGGACAGGGGCTACACCTTC.

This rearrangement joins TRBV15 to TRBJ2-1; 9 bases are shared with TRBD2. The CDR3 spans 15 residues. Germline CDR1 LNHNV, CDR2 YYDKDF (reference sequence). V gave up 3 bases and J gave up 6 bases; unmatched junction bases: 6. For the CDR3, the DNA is TGTGCCACCAGCAGGGGAGGACTAGCGACCAATGAGCAGTTCTTC. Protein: CATSRGGLATNEQFF.

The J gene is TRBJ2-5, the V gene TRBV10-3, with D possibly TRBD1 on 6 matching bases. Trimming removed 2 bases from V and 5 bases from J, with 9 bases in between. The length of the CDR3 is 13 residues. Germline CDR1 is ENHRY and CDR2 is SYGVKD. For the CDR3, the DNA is TGTGCCATCAGTGAGGGGCAGGGGGAGACCCAGTACTTC. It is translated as CAISEGQGETQYF.

The CDR3 loop is CASSPQASGQETQYF. The CDR3 DNA is TGTGCCAGCTCACCACAGGCTAGCGGTCAAGAGACCCAGTACTTC. The V call is TRBV18, the J call TRBJ2-5, with 7 bases identical to TRBD2. The CDR3 spans 15 residues. V lost 1 base to trimming and J lost 2 bases; unmatched junction nucleotides: 4. Germline CDR1 KGHSH, CDR2 LQKENI.

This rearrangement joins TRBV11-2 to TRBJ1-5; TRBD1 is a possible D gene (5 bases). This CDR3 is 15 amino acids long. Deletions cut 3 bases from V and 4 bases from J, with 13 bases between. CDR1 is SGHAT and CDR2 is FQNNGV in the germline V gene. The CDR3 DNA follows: TGTGCCAGCAGCTTGGAACAGGCGAAGAATCAGCCCCAGCATTTT. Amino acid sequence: CASSLEQAKNQPQHF.

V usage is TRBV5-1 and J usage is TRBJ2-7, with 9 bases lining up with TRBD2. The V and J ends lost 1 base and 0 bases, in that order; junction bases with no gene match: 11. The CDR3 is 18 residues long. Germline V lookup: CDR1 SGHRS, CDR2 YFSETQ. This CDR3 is CASSLTASGATSSYEQYF. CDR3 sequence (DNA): TGCGCCAGCAGCTTGACGGCTAGCGGGGCCACAAGCTCCTACGAGCAGTACTTC.

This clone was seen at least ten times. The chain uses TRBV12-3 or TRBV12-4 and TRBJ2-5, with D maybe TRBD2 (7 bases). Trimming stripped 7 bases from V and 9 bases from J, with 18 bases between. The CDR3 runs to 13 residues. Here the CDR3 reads CASMAGAGKAQYF. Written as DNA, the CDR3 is TGTGCCAGCATGGCGGGGGCGGGGAAGGCCCAGTACTTC.

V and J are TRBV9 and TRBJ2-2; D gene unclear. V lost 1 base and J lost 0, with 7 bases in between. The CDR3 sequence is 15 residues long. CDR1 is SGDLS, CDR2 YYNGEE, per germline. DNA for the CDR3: TGTGCCAGCAGCGTAAGCCCTTCGAACACCGGGGAGCTGTTTTTT. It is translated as CASSVSPSNTGELFF.

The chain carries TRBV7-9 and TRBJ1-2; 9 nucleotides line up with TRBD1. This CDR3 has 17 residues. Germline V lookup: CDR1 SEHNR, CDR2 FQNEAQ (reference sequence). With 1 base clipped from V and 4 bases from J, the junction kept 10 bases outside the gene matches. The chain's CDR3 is CASSLGVPGQGIYGYTF. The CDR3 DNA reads TGTGCCAGCAGCTTAGGCGTACCGGGACAGGGCATCTATGGCTACACCTTC. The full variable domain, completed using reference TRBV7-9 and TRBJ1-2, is DTGVSQNPRHKITKRGQNVTFRCDPISEHNRLYWYRQTLGQGPEFLTYFQNEAQLEKSRLLSDRFSAERPKGSFSTLEIQRTEQGDSAMYLCASSLGVPGQGIYGYTFGSGTRLTVV.

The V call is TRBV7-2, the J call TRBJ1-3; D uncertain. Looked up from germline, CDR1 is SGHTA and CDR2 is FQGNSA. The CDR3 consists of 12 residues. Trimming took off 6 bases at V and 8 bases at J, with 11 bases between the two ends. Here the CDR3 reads CASSLLSDTIYF. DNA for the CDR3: TGTGCCAGCAGTCTTCTATCGGACACCATATATTTT.